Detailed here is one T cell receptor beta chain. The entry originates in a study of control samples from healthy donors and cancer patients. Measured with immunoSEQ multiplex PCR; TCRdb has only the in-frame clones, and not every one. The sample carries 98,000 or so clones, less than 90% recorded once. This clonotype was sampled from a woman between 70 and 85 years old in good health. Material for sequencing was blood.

DNA for the CDR3: TGTGCCAGTAAACACAGGGGCACAGATACGCAGTATTTT. This sequence encodes CASKHRGTDTQYF. The rearrangement joins TRBV19 to TRBJ2-3; tentatively, D is TRBD1 (6 bases). Germline loops: CDR1 LNHDA, CDR2 SQIVND (reference sequence). V gave up 7 bases and J gave up 1 base, with 9 bases separating them. This CDR3 has 13 residues. The whole variable domain, filled in from reference TRBV19 and TRBJ2-3, reads DGGITQSPKYLFRKEGQNVTLSCEQNLNHDAMYWYRQDPGQGLRLIYYSQIVNDFQKGDIAEGYSVSREKKESFPLTVTSAQKNPTAFYLCASKHRGTDTQYFGPGTRLTVL.